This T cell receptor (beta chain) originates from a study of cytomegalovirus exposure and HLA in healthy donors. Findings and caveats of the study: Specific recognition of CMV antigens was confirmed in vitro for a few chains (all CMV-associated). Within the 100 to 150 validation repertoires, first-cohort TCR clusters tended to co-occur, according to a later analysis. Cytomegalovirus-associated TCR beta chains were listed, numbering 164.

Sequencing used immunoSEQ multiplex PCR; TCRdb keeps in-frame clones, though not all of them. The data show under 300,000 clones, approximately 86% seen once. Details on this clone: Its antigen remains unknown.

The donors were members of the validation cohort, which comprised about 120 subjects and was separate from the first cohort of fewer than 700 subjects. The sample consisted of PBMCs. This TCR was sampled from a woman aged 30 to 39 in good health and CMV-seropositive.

DNA for the CDR3: TGTGCCAGCAGCTTGGCAGCGGGAGAGGTCGGGGAGCTGTTTTTT. It encodes CASSLAAGEVGELFF. The chain links TRBV5-4 to TRBJ2-2, with TRBD2 identical over 8 bases. V was pared by 0 bases and J by 7 bases, with 5 bases of the junction left unmatched. This CDR3 has 15 amino acids. In germline, CDR1 is SGHNT, CDR2 YYREEE (reference sequence).